One sample yielded the 20 T cell receptor beta chains listed below, sequenced in a study of blood T cell repertoires in COVID-19. The data were produced by immunoSEQ multiplex PCR, yet TCRdb's version contains in-frame clones alone and is incomplete. In the table there are some 310,000 clones, under 90% of which are singletons. The sequenced sample consisted of PBMCs or T cells enriched from blood (not recorded which). Receptors originate from a woman in her thirties who had recovered from COVID-19.

The chain carries TRBV29-1 and TRBJ2-1; 9 bases are a match to TRBD1. This CDR3 region has 15 residues. The germline V gene has CDR1 SQVTM and CDR2 ANQGSEA. V shed 6 bases and J 9 bases; nucleotides not matched to a gene: 15. DNA for the CDR3: TGCAGCGTGGCAAAGACCGCGGGGACAGGGAGTGAGCAGTTCTTC. It encodes CSVAKTAGTGSEQFF.

V gene TRBV5-1 combines with J gene TRBJ2-1, with TRBD1 matching 9 bases. The J segment lost 6 bases and the V segment lost 0 bases, leaving 1 base of the junction unmatched. CDR1 SGHRS and CDR2 YFSETQ come from the germline V gene. The CDR3 contains 14 residues. The chain's CDR3 is CASSLGTGANEQFF. The CDR3 DNA reads as TGCGCCAGCAGCTTGGGGACAGGGGCCAATGAGCAGTTCTTC.

The rearrangement joins TRBV9 to TRBJ2-2, with 9 bases fitting TRBD2. Germline values: CDR1 SGDLS, CDR2 YYNGEE. The V segment lost 0 bases and the J segment 4 bases; nucleotides outside the gene matches: 7. CDR3 length equals 17 residues. The chain's CDR3 is CASSVEGLARVTGELFF. CDR3 bases: TGTGCCAGCAGCGTAGAGGGACTAGCCCGCGTCACCGGGGAGCTGTTTTTT.

The chain links TRBV9 to TRBJ2-2; 14 positions agree with TRBD2. CDR3 length: 16 amino acids. Germline CDR1 and CDR2: SGDLS and YYNGEE. The J segment lost 5 bases and the V segment lost 5 bases, leaving 5 bases of the junction unmatched. This chain's CDR3 is CASSRGLAGGTGELFF. The DNA for the CDR3 is TGTGCCAGCAGTCGTGGACTAGCGGGAGGAACCGGGGAGCTGTTTTTT.

The CDR3 coding sequence is TGTGCCAGCAGCTTATTAGCCCAATCTCTCCCAGATACGCAGTATTTT. Translation gives CASSLLAQSLPDTQYF. This sequence joins TRBV11-2 and TRBJ2-3; no reliable D call. The CDR3 has 16 residues. CDR1 and CDR2 from the germline V gene are SGHAT and FQNNGV. The V and J ends lost 2 bases and 4 bases respectively, with 16 bases between them.

The chain combines TRBV1 with TRBJ2-7; no DNA check was done on the table's D call, TRBD1. TRBV1 is annotated as a pseudogene. CDR3 length: 17 amino acids. This chain's CDR3 is CTSSQESWAGIFYEQYF. In nucleotides, the CDR3 is TGCACCAGCAGCCAAGAGTCATGGGCAGGGATTTTCTACGAGCAGTACTTC.

This sequence joins TRBV28 and TRBJ2-3; no reliable D call. The CDR3 runs to 13 residues. The germline V and J ends were trimmed by 10 bases and 8 bases, with 19 bases remaining between them. Per germline, CDR1 MDHEN and CDR2 SYDVKM. The CDR3 coding sequence is TGTGCCATCAGACGTGAAGTTCCCGGTACGCAGTATTTT. This translates into CAIRREVPGTQYF.

The gene calls are TRBV4-1 and TRBJ2-1; the match to TRBD1 covers 10 bases. This CDR3 spans 15 amino acids. Trimming at V came to 5 bases and at J to 7 bases, leaving 8 bases not matched to a gene. Germline lookup yields CDR1 MGHRA and CDR2 YSYEKL. Here the CDR3 reads CASSSPGQGRNEQFF. CDR3 nucleotide sequence: TGCGCCAGCAGCTCGCCGGGACAGGGGAGGAATGAGCAGTTCTTC.

This chain connects TRBV7-2 to TRBJ2-2; the match to TRBD1 covers 7 bases. CDR3 size: 14 residues. Per the germline V gene, CDR1 is SGHTA and CDR2 is FQGNSA. The V and J ends lost 6 bases and 6 bases, in that order; junction bases with no gene match: 7. The DNA of the CDR3 is TGTGCCAGCAGTCTTTCCGGGACAGCCGGGGAGCTGTTTTTT. It specifies CASSLSGTAGELFF.

The genes are TRBV18 and TRBJ2-7; D ambiguous. Germline CDR1 and CDR2: KGHSH and LQKENI. V was pared by 2 bases and J by 0 bases, with 8 bases between. The CDR3 is 14 residues long. DNA for the CDR3: TGTGCCAGCTCACCAGACCCTAGCTCCTACGAGCAGTACTTC. Encoded protein: CASSPDPSSYEQYF.

This clone was seen just once. This rearrangement joins TRBV19 to TRBJ1-5; TRBD1 matches 8 bases. The J segment lost 7 bases and the V segment lost 6 bases, leaving 5 bases of the junction unmatched. Germline assignment: CDR1 LNHDA and CDR2 SQIVND (reference sequence). The CDR3 loop spans 13 amino acids. The CDR3 DNA reads as TGTGCCAGTAGCCAGGGGGCTGTCCAGCCCCAGCATTTT. Its translation is CASSQGAVQPQHF.

The chain has TRBV4-2 and TRBJ2-2, with 10 bases matching TRBD1. CDR3 length: 16 residues. Trimming at V came to 6 bases and at J to 4 bases, leaving 8 bases not matched to a gene. Per the germline V gene, CDR1 is LGHNA and CDR2 is YNFKEQ. CDR3 amino acids: CASRPDRGPVTGELFF. CDR3 bases: TGTGCCAGCAGACCAGACAGGGGGCCGGTCACCGGGGAGCTGTTTTTT.

This chain uses TRBV9 with TRBJ2-1; TRBD2 aligns across 7 bases. Unmatched junction bases numbered 4, after V lost 0 bases and J lost 10 bases. Germline V gives CDR1 SGDLS, CDR2 YYNGEE. The CDR3 covers 13 residues. CDR3 bases: TGTGCCAGCAGCGTAGCGGGGCGGGGGGAGCAGTTCTTC. This gives the protein CASSVAGRGEQFF.

The chain links TRBV21-1 to TRBJ2-6; TRBD1 is taken as the D call from the table, unchecked against the DNA. TRBV21-1 is annotated as a pseudogene. The CDR3 has 20 residues. DNA for the CDR3: TGTGCCAGCAGCATGGCCCCTGGGGGGACAGGGGTTCCTGGGGCCAACGTCCTGACTTTC. Its translation: CASSMAPGGTGVPGANVLTF.

As concerns this clone: This sample includes further DNA sequences coding for the same CDR3. The V and J genes are TRBV6-5 and TRBJ1-1; no firm D call. V was shortened by 7 bases and J by 1 base, with 7 bases between the two germline ends. Germline V lookup: CDR1 MNHEY, CDR2 SVGAGI. This CDR3 is 12 amino acids long. The CDR3: CASTSGNTEAFF. The CDR3 DNA follows: TGTGCCAGCACCTCAGGGAACACTGAAGCTTTCTTT.

The chain carries TRBV6-5 and TRBJ2-5; 10 bases align to TRBD2. The V and J ends lost 6 bases and 7 bases, in that order; junction bases with no gene match: 11. The CDR3 is made up of 15 amino acids. Per germline, CDR1 MNHEY and CDR2 SVGAGI. For the CDR3, the DNA is TGTGCCAGCAGCCCCGTAGCGGGAGGAGGGGGGACCCAGTACTTC. Protein sequence: CASSPVAGGGGTQYF.

This rearrangement joins TRBV10-3 to TRBJ2-3, with 8 nucleotides matching TRBD2. The germline CDR1 and CDR2 sequences are ENHRY and SYGVKD. The length of the CDR3 is 16 residues. After removal of 6 bases from V and 2 bases from J, the junction contained 10 bases not matched to a gene. CDR3 region: CAIRKTTSEYTDTQYF. CDR3 DNA sequence: TGTGCCATCAGGAAGACGACTAGCGAATACACAGATACGCAGTATTTT.

The chain has TRBV6-5 and TRBJ1-5; 7 bases are a match to TRBD1. Germline-derived CDR1 and CDR2 are MNHEY and SVGAGI. V shed 4 bases and J 3 bases; nucleotides not matched to a gene: 6. The CDR3 runs to 15 residues. The CDR3: CASSWGTAINQPQHF. The CDR3 DNA follows: TGTGCCAGCAGTTGGGGGACAGCTATCAATCAGCCCCAGCATTTT.

The genes are TRBV6-5 and TRBJ2-7; 7 positions match TRBD2. With 0 bases clipped from V and 5 bases from J, the junction kept 7 bases outside the gene matches. This CDR3 contains 15 residues. From germline, CDR1 is MNHEY and CDR2 SVGAGI. The CDR3, as DNA: TGTGCCAGCAGTTACTCGGGGGGAGGGTTCAACGAGCAGTACTTC. Protein sequence: CASSYSGGGFNEQYF.

There are many counts of this clone. The chain carries TRBV27 and TRBJ2-2; 12 bases map to TRBD2. The germline gives CDR1 MNHEY, CDR2 SMNVEV (reference sequence). This CDR3 region has 17 residues. V shed 6 bases, J shed 5 bases, and the junction held 10 bases outside the gene matches. CDR3 protein: CASSFLAGGGKTGELFF. In nucleotides, the CDR3 is TGTGCCAGCAGCTTCCTAGCGGGAGGGGGGAAGACCGGGGAGCTGTTTTTT.